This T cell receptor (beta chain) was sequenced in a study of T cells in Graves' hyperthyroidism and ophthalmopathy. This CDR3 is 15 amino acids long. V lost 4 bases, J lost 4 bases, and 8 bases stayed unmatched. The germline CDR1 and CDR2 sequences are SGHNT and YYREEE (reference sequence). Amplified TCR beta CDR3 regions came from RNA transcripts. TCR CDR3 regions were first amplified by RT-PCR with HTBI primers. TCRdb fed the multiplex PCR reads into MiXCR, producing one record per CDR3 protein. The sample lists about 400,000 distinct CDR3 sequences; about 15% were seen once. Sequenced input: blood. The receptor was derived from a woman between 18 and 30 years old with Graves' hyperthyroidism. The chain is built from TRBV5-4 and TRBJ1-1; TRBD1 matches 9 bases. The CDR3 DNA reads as TGTGCCAGCAGCAGGAAACAGGGGGCTTTCACTGAAGCTTTCTTT. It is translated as CASSRKQGAFTEAFF.